The next 14 T cell receptor beta chains were all read from a single sample in a study of T cells and Merkel cell carcinoma outcomes. TCRdb's table, derived via immunoSEQ multiplex PCR, lists solely in-frame clones and lacks some. In the table there are roughly 6,000 clones, 60% to 80% of which are singletons. Material: tumor tissue from Merkel cell carcinoma. All receptors come from a human donor with Merkel cell carcinoma.

This clone has a handful of counts. The chain employs TRBV5-1 and TRBJ2-3, with D tentatively TRBD1 (5 bases). V shed 0 bases and J shed 1 base, with 9 bases lying between them. From germline, CDR1 is SGHRS and CDR2 YFSETQ. The CDR3 contains 15 residues. CDR3 in amino acids: CASSLAGSGTDTQYF. DNA of the CDR3: TGCGCCAGCAGCTTGGCAGGGTCGGGCACAGATACGCAGTATTTT.

The chain links TRBV6-8 to TRBJ2-1, with 10 positions matching TRBD2. CDR1 MNHGY and CDR2 SAAAGT come from the germline V gene. The CDR3 spans 16 residues. Germline trimming cut 6 bases from V and 6 bases from J; bases unmatched to any gene: 11. CDR3 nucleotide sequence: TGTGCCAGCAGCCCCGGGCTAGCGGGAGTTCGCAATGAGCAGTTCTTC. Encoded protein: CASSPGLAGVRNEQFF.

This chain links TRBV18 with TRBJ2-1; 11 nucleotides align to TRBD2. The CDR3 spans 15 residues. CDR1 is KGHSH and CDR2 is LQKENI in the germline V gene. Trimming took 3 bases from V and 7 from J; bases not matched to a gene: 5. The CDR3 sequence: CASSPGTSGLNEQFF. Written as DNA, the CDR3 is TGTGCCAGCTCACCCGGGACTAGCGGACTTAATGAGCAGTTCTTC.

The chain has TRBV6-6 and TRBJ2-7; 7 bases are a match to TRBD2. With V trimmed by 8 bases and J by 4 bases, 11 bases remained unmatched. The CDR3 is made up of 14 amino acids. From germline, CDR1 is MNHNY and CDR2 SVGAGI (reference sequence). The CDR3 DNA follows: TGTGCCAGCGGGGAGCGGGGACCCCTTTACGAGCAGTACTTC. It translates to CASGERGPLYEQYF.

The chain has TRBV5-4 and TRBJ2-5, with 16 nucleotides matching TRBD2. The J segment lost 5 bases and the V segment lost 3 bases, leaving 7 bases of the junction unmatched. Germline-derived CDR1 and CDR2 are SGHNT and YYREEE (reference sequence). The CDR3 contains 17 residues. The CDR3 DNA reads TGTGCCAGCAGCTCCGGGACTAGCGGGAGGGCCAGGGAGACCCAGTACTTC. Translation: CASSSGTSGRARETQYF.

This clone has only a few counts. The chain has TRBV27 and TRBJ1-5, with 7 bases identical to TRBD1. The CDR3 is 15 amino acids. J was trimmed by 5 bases and V by 5 bases; bases with no gene match: 9. Germline loops: CDR1 MNHEY, CDR2 SMNVEV (reference sequence). The CDR3 here is CASSPGDSHYQPQHF. In DNA, the CDR3 is TGTGCCAGCAGTCCGGGGGACAGCCATTATCAGCCCCAGCATTTT.

This sequence joins TRBV30 and TRBJ2-7, with 15 nucleotides matching TRBD2. The CDR3 has 17 amino acids. Germline-derived CDR1 and CDR2 are GTSNPN and SVGIG (reference sequence). Trimming took 0 bases from V and 4 from J; bases not matched to a gene: 7. The chain's CDR3 is CAWSVKGLAGGRYEQYF. The CDR3 DNA sequence: TGTGCCTGGAGTGTAAAGGGACTAGCGGGAGGCAGATACGAGCAGTACTTC.

This clone has a handful of counts. The genes are TRBV28 and TRBJ1-1; TRBD1 matches 9 bases. The V and J ends lost 5 bases and 3 bases, in that order; junction bases with no gene match: 10. The germline V gene has CDR1 MDHEN and CDR2 SYDVKM. This CDR3 spans 16 amino acids. CDR3 in DNA: TGTGCCAGCAGTCCTCTTACCGGGACAGGGTACACTGAAGCTTTCTTT. It codes for CASSPLTGTGYTEAFF.

This clone has only one observation. The rearrangement links TRBV4-2 to TRBJ2-2; possible D gene TRBD1, 6 bases. Looked up from germline, CDR1 is LGHNA and CDR2 is YNFKEQ. The CDR3 consists of 17 residues. Trimming cost V 0 bases and J 0 bases, with 11 bases left between them. The CDR3 region is CASSQDQGTTNTGELFF. The CDR3 bases are TGTGCCAGCAGCCAAGATCAGGGGACGACGAACACCGGGGAGCTGTTTTTT.

This clone was observed a few times. CDR3 sequence: CASSLGRGTNEKLFF. In DNA form, the CDR3 reads TGTGCCAGCAGCTTAGGGCGGGGAACTAATGAAAAACTGTTTTTT. This chain uses TRBV7-9 with TRBJ1-4; D unclear. V lost 1 base to trimming and J lost 1 base, with 7 bases between them. This CDR3 comprises 15 residues. Looked up from germline, CDR1 is SEHNR and CDR2 is FQNEAQ (reference sequence).

The J gene is TRBJ1-2, the V gene TRBV5-1; the D gene is possibly TRBD1 (5 bases). The CDR3 has 15 amino acids. V lost 0 bases and J 1 base, leaving 10 bases between the germline ends. Germline-derived CDR1 and CDR2 are SGHRS and YFSETQ. In nucleotides, the CDR3 is TGCGCCAGCAGCTTGGAGGCAGGGAATAACTATGGCTACACCTTC. Translating gives CASSLEAGNNYGYTF. Complete variable domain (other parts from reference TRBV5-1 and TRBJ1-2): KAGVTQTPRYLIKTRGQQVTLSCSPISGHRSVSWYQQTPGQGLQFLFEYFSETQRNKGNFPGRFSGRQFSNSRSEMNVSTLELGDSALYLCASSLEAGNNYGYTFGSGTRLTVV.

This rearrangement joins TRBV9 to TRBJ2-3, with D perhaps TRBD1 or TRBD2 (7 bases each). CDR1 and CDR2 from the germline V gene are SGDLS and YYNGEE. This CDR3 is 16 amino acids long. The ends were cut back, 3 bases at V and 3 bases at J, with 17 bases in the middle. CDR3 protein: CASSATGEGLTDTQYF. CDR3 DNA sequence: TGTGCCAGCAGCGCCACAGGGGAGGGGTTGACAGATACGCAGTATTTT.

J is TRBJ2-1 and V is TRBV5-4; 10 bases are a match to TRBD2. The CDR3 has 15 amino acids. Trimming took 4 bases from V and 4 from J; bases not matched to a gene: 5. Germline lookup yields CDR1 SGHNT and CDR2 YYREEE (reference sequence). CDR3 DNA sequence: TGTGCCAGCAGCACGCTAGCGGGGGATTACAATGAGCAGTTCTTC. Translating it yields CASSTLAGDYNEQFF.

As to this clone: At one boundary the junction diverges from the germline segment, which might be a read error. This same CDR3 is encoded by further DNA sequences in the sample. The chain uses TRBV7-9 and TRBJ2-7; the D gene is possibly TRBD2 (7 bases). CDR3 size: 15 residues. Germline V gene data show CDR1 as SEHNR and CDR2 as FQNEAQ (reference sequence). CDR3 nucleotides: TGTGCCAGCAGCCCGGGGGGCGGGCCAGGATACGAGCAATACTTC. This translates into CASSPGGGPGYEQYF.